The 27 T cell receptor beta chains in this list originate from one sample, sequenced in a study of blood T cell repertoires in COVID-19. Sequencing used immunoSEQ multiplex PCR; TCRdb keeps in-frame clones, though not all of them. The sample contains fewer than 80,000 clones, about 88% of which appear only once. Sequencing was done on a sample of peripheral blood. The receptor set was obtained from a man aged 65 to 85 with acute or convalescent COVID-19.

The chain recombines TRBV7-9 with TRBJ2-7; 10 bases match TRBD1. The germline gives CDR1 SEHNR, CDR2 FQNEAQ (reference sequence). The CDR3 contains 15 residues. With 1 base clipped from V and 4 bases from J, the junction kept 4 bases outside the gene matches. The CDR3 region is CASSLGPGQGYEQYF. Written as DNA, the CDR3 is TGTGCCAGCAGCTTAGGGCCGGGACAGGGGTACGAGCAGTACTTC.

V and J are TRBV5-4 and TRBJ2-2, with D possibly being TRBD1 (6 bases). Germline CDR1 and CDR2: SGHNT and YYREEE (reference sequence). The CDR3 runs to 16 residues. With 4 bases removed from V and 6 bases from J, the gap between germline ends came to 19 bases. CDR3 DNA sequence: TGTGCCAGCAGCCCCGCCGGTACAGGGAAAGCCGGGGAGCTGTTTTTT. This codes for CASSPAGTGKAGELFF.

CDR3: CSVDKLMGASYEQYF. In DNA, the CDR3 is TGCAGCGTAGACAAACTGATGGGGGCATCCTACGAGCAGTACTTC. The J gene is TRBJ2-7, the V gene TRBV29-1; D possibly corresponds to TRBD1 (6 bases). Trimming left V 6 bases short and J 1 base short, with 19 bases between. The CDR3 is made up of 15 amino acids. From germline, CDR1 is SQVTM and CDR2 ANQGSEA.

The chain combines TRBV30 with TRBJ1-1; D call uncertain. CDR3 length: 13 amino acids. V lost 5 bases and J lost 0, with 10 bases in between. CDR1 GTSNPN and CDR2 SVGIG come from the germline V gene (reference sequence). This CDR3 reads CAWHSTVNTEAFF. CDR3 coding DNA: TGTGCCTGGCACAGTACGGTGAACACTGAAGCTTTCTTT.

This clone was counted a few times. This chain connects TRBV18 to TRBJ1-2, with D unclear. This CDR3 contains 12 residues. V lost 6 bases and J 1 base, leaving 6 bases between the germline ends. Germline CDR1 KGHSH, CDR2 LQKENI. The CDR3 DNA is TGTGCCAGCTCCGCGATTAACTATGGCTACACCTTC. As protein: CASSAINYGYTF.

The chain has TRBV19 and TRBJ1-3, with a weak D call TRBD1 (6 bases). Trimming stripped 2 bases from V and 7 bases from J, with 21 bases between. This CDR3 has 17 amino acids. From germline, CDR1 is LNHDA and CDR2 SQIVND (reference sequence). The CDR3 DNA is TGTGCCAGTAGTATACACGCCGGGGGGCTCGTGGTGAACACCATATATTTT. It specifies CASSIHAGGLVVNTIYF.

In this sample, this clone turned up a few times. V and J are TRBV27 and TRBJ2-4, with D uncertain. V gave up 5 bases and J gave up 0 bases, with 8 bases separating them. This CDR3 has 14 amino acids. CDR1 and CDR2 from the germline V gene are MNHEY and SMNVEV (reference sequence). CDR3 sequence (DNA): TGTGCCAGCAGTAGAGTCGGAGCCAAAAACATTCAGTACTTC. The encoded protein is CASSRVGAKNIQYF.

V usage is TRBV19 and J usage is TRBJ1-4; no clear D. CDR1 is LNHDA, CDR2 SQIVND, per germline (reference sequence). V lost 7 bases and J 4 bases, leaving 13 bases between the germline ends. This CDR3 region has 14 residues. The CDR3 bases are TGTGCCAGTAAGCGACTGAACTTTAATGAAAAACTGTTTTTT. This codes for CASKRLNFNEKLFF.

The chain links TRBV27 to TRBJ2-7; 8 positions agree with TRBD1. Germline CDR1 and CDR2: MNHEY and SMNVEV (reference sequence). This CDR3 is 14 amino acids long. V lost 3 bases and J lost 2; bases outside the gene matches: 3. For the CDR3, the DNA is TGTGCCAGCAGTTTGAAGGGACAGGCCTACGAGCAGTACTTC. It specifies CASSLKGQAYEQYF.

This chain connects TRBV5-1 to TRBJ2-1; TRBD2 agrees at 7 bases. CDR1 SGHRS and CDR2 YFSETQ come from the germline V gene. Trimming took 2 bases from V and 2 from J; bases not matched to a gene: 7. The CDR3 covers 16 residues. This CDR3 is CASSLNGGTTYNEQFF. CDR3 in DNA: TGCGCCAGCAGCTTAAACGGGGGGACCACCTACAATGAGCAGTTCTTC.

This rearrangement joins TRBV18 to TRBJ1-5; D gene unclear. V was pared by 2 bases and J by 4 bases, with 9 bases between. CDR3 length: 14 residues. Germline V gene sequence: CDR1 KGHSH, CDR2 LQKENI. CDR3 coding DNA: TGTGCCAGCTCACCAGAGAGTAAGAATCAGCCCCAGCATTTT. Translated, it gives CASSPESKNQPQHF.

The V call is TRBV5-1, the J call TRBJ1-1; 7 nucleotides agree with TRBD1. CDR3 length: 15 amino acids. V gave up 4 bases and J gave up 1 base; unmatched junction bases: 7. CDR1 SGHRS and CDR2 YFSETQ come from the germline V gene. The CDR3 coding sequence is TGCGCCAGCAGCCTGGGAGACAGGGCGAACACTGAAGCTTTCTTT. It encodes CASSLGDRANTEAFF.

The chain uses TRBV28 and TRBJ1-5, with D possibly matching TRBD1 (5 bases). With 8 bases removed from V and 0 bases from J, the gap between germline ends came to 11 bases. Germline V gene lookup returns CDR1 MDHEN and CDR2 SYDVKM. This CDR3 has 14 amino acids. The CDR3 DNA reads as TGTGCCAGCGCGGGACTACCTAGCAATCAGCCCCAGCATTTT. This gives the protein CASAGLPSNQPQHF.

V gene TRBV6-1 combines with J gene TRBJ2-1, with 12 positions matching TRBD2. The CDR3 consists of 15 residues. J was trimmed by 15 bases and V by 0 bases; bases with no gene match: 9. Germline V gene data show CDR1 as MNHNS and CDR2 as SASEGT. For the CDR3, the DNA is TGTGCCAGCAGTGAAGCGCTTTTGACTAGCGGGAGACGGTTCTTC. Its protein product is CASSEALLTSGRRFF.

The CDR3 DNA follows: TGTGCCAGCAGTTTGTACCCGTTGGCAGGGGGCCGCGAGCAGTACTTC. This translates into CASSLYPLAGGREQYF. The rearrangement joins TRBV28 to TRBJ2-7; 8 bases map to TRBD1. The CDR3 has 16 residues. With V trimmed by 3 bases and J by 6 bases, 13 bases remained unmatched. Germline assignment: CDR1 MDHEN and CDR2 SYDVKM.

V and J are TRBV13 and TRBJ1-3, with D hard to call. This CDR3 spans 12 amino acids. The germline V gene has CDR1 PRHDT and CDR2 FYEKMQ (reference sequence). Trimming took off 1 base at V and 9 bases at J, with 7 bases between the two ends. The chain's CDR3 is CASSLDESTIYF. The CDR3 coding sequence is TGTGCCAGCAGCTTAGACGAGAGCACCATATATTTT.

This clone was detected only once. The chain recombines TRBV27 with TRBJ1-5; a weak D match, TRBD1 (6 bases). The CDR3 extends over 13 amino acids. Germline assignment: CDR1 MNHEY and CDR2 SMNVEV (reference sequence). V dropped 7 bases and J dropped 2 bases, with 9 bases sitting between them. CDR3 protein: CASNAGGNQPQHF. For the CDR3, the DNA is TGTGCCAGCAATGCAGGGGGCAATCAGCCCCAGCATTTT.

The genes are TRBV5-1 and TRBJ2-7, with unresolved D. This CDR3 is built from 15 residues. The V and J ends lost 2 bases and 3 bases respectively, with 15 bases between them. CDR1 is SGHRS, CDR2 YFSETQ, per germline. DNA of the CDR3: TGCGCCAGCAGCTTCGCGGTTATGAAGGTCTACGAGCAGTACTTC. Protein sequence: CASSFAVMKVYEQYF.

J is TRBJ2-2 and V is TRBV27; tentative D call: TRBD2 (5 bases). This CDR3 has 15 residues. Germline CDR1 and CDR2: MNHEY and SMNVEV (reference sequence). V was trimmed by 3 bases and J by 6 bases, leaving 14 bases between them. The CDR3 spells CASSFDREWPGELFF. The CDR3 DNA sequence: TGTGCCAGCAGTTTTGACCGGGAATGGCCCGGGGAGCTGTTTTTT.

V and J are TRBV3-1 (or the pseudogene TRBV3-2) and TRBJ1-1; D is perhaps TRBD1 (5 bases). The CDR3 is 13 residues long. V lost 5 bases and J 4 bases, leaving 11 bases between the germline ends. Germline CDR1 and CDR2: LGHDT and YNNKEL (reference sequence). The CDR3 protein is CASSKGAGTEAFF. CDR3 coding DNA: TGTGCCAGCAGCAAAGGGGCGGGCACTGAAGCTTTCTTT.

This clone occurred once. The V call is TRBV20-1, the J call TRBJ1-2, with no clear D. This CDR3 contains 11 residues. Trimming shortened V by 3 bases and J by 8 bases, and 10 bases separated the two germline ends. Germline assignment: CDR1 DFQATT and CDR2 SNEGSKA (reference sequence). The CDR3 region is CSASSSGGYTF. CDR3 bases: TGCAGTGCTAGCTCGTCCGGGGGCTACACCTTC.

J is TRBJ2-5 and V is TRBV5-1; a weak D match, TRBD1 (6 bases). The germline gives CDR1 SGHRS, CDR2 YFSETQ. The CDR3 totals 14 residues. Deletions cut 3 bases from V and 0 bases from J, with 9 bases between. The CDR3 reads CASSWRTDQETQYF. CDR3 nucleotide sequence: TGCGCCAGCAGCTGGAGGACAGACCAAGAGACCCAGTACTTC.

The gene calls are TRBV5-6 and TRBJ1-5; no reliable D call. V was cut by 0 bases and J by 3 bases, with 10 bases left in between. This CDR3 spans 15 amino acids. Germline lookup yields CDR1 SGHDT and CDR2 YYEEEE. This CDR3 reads CASSLAGAPNQPQHF. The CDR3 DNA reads TGTGCCAGCAGCTTGGCTGGAGCTCCCAATCAGCCCCAGCATTTT.

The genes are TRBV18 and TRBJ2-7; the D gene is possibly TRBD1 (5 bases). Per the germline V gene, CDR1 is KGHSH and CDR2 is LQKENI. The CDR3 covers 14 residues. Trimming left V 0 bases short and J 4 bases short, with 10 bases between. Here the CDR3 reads CASSPPSRAYEQYF. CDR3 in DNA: TGTGCCAGCTCACCACCTTCCAGGGCTTACGAGCAGTACTTC.

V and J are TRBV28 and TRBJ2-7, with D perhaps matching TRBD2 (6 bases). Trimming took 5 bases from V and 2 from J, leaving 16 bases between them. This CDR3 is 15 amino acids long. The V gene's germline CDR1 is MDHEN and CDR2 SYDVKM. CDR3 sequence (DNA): TGTGCCAGCAGTATTCCGGGACTCCAAGCCTACGAGCAGTACTTC. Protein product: CASSIPGLQAYEQYF. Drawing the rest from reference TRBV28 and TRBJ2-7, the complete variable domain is DVKVTQSSRYLVKRTGEKVFLECVQDMDHENMFWYRQDPGLGLRLIYFSYDVKMKEKGDIPEGYSVSREKKERFSLILESASTNQTSMYLCASSIPGLQAYEQYFGPGTRLTVT.

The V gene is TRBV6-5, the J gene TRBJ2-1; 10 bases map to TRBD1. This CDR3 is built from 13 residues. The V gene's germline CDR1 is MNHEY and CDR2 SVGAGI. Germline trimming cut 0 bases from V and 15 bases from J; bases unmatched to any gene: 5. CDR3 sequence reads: CASSYSVGTGVFF. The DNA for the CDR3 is TGTGCCAGCAGTTACTCAGTCGGGACAGGGGTGTTCTTC.

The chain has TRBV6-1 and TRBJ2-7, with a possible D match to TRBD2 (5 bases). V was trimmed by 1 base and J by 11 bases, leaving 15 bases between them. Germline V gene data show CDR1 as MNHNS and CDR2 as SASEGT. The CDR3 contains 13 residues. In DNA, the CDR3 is TGTGCCAGCAGTGAAGGGCTTCGGTGGGAGAAGTACTTC. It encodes CASSEGLRWEKYF.